The clone carrying this TCR beta chain was seen only once. This specimen belongs to a study of cytomegalovirus exposure and HLA in healthy donors. V was clipped by 2 bases and J by 5 bases, with 9 bases between them. The CDR3 loop spans 13 amino acids. In germline, CDR1 is WSHSY, CDR2 SAAADI. PCR amplification relied on 60 Vbeta primers (plus 13 Jbeta primers). Profiled with immunoSEQ multiplex PCR; TCRdb holds only in-frame clones, not every one. The table lists 150,000 to 200,000 clones, roughly 70% of them singletons. V usage is TRBV10-2 and J usage is TRBJ1-2, with D tentatively TRBD1 (5 bases). This sequence originates from a woman aged 25 to 39 in good health and CMV-seronegative. The sequenced material came from PBMCs. The CDR3 DNA follows: TGCGCCAGCAGTGAGGGGGGGAGGTATGGCTACACCTTC. This gives the protein CASSEGGRYGYTF.